Given below is one T cell receptor beta chain in context. From germline, CDR1 is SGDLS and CDR2 YYNGEE. This CDR3 contains 16 residues. With V trimmed by 0 bases and J by 5 bases, 2 bases remained unmatched. The data stem from a study of control samples from healthy donors and cancer patients. Sequencing was performed with immunoSEQ multiplex PCR; in TCRdb, only in-frame clones are kept and a portion is missing. The profile shows approximately 100,000 clones, more than 75% of them singletons. This TCR was recovered from a woman aged 40 to 55 in good health. The chain couples TRBV9 to TRBJ2-2, with 12 nucleotides matching TRBD2. Sequencing was performed on blood. The CDR3 loop reads CASSVGTSGDTGELFF. In DNA, the CDR3 is TGTGCCAGCAGCGTAGGGACTAGCGGGGATACCGGGGAGCTGTTTTTT.